Following are 8 T cell receptor beta chains from one sample sequenced in a study of T cell responses to AZD1222 COVID-19 vaccine. Libraries were prepared by immunoSEQ multiplex PCR; TCRdb keeps only in-frame clonotypes and omits some of them. Counted here are roughly 170,000 clones, 90% to 95% occurring once; the ten biggest clones make up 1.9%. The sample consisted of peripheral blood, taken on day 0 of AZD1222 vaccination. Every receptor here comes from an adult in good health.

The chain combines TRBV4-3 with TRBJ2-2; a weak D match, TRBD1 (6 bases). Trimming removed 0 bases from V and 6 bases from J, with 8 bases in between. This CDR3 contains 14 residues. CDR1 is LGHNA and CDR2 is YSLEER in the germline V gene. CDR3 DNA: TGCGCCAGCAGCCAAGACAGGGGTGCCGGGGAGCTGTTTTTT. Translated: CASSQDRGAGELFF.

J is TRBJ2-2 and V is TRBV11-2; D uncertain. The germline gives CDR1 SGHAT, CDR2 FQNNGV. The V end was cut by 2 bases, the J end by 2 bases, with 12 bases between. The CDR3 sequence is 16 residues long. The DNA of the CDR3 is TGTGCCAGCAGCTTATCAGATGGCCAAAACACCGGGGAGCTGTTTTTT. Amino acids: CASSLSDGQNTGELFF.

CDR3 in DNA: TGTGCCAGCAGCGGCCTGGGTGCAGATACGCAGTATTTT. This gives the protein CASSGLGADTQYF. The genes are TRBV5-5 and TRBJ2-3; D not resolved. The CDR3 has 13 residues. V lost 4 bases and J 4 bases, leaving 10 bases between the germline ends. Germline CDR1 reads SGHKS; CDR2 reads YYEKEE (reference sequence).

This chain joins TRBV6-2 or TRBV6-3 and TRBJ2-7; no reliable D call. The CDR3 consists of 12 residues. The V gene lost 5 bases and the J gene lost 3 bases, with 8 bases spanning the gap. The germline gives CDR1 MNHEY, CDR2 SVGEGT. DNA for the CDR3: TGTGCCAGCAGTGGCAGCGTCTACGAGCAGTACTTC. It specifies CASSGSVYEQYF.

The CDR3 coding sequence is TGTGCCTGGAGTGTAGGGACAGGGGAAAGGGGCTACACCTTC. Translation gives CAWSVGTGERGYTF. The chain couples TRBV30 to TRBJ1-2; TRBD1 matches at 10 bases. After removal of 0 bases from V and 8 bases from J, the junction contained 6 bases not matched to a gene. The CDR3 has 14 residues. Germline-derived CDR1 and CDR2 are GTSNPN and SVGIG (reference sequence).

The chain has TRBV16 and TRBJ2-7; D gene uncertain. The germline V gene encodes CDR1 KGHSY and CDR2 FQNENV. This CDR3 is 14 amino acids long. V was clipped by 1 base and J by 0 bases, with 7 bases between them. The CDR3 here is CASSQFTNSYEQYF. In DNA form, the CDR3 reads TGTGCCAGCAGCCAATTTACGAACTCCTACGAGCAGTACTTC.

J is TRBJ1-1 and V is TRBV5-1; the D is unclear. Germline V gene sequence: CDR1 SGHRS, CDR2 YFSETQ. The CDR3 sequence is 14 residues long. V lost 4 bases and J lost 0, with 10 bases in between. CDR3 coding DNA: TGCGCCAGCAGCCCTTTTCAGGTGAACACTGAAGCTTTCTTT. Protein product: CASSPFQVNTEAFF.

The chain employs TRBV28 and TRBJ2-4, with 7 bases that match TRBD1. The CDR3 totals 15 residues. V lost 1 base and J lost 14; bases outside the gene matches: 14. Germline assignment: CDR1 MDHEN and CDR2 SYDVKM. The CDR3 is CASSLLRVYRGVEYF. CDR3 sequence (DNA): TGTGCCAGCAGTTTATTGAGGGTCTACAGGGGTGTAGAGTACTTC.